This passage covers 14 T cell receptor beta chains from one sample sequenced in a study of blood T cell repertoires in COVID-19. Profiling relied on immunoSEQ multiplex PCR, and the TCRdb table lists in-frame clones only, not all of them. The repertoire holds over 120,000 clones, approximately 90% seen once, with roughly 3.9% in the top ten. The sample consisted of PBMCs or T cells enriched from blood (not recorded which). These receptors were taken from a man aged 45-65 years who had recovered from COVID-19.

V gene TRBV6-4 combines with J gene TRBJ2-4; D might be TRBD1 (5 bases). Trimming pared 4 bases from V and 0 bases from J, leaving 13 bases between. Germline values: CDR1 MRHNA, CDR2 SNTAGT. CDR3 length equals 16 residues. CDR3 region: CASSVVRASAKNIQYF. The CDR3 DNA sequence: TGTGCCAGCAGTGTTGTCAGGGCCTCAGCCAAAAACATTCAGTACTTC.

The J gene is TRBJ2-2, the V gene TRBV4-1, with TRBD2 matching 8 bases. Per the germline V gene, CDR1 is MGHRA and CDR2 is YSYEKL. This CDR3 is 17 amino acids long. Losses at the gene ends were 4 bases for V and 1 base for J; bases not matched to a gene: 8. The DNA of the CDR3 is TGCGCCAGCAGCCTACTACCGGGGGGGCAGAACACCGGGGAGCTGTTTTTT. This translates into CASSLLPGGQNTGELFF.

V usage is TRBV14 and J usage is TRBJ2-5; TRBD1 is a possible D gene (6 bases). The length of the CDR3 is 17 residues. In germline, CDR1 is SGHDN, CDR2 FVKESK. V dropped 0 bases and J dropped 3 bases, with 17 bases sitting between them. This chain's CDR3 is CASSQDLWITGKETQYF. CDR3 sequence (DNA): TGTGCCAGCAGCCAAGATCTCTGGATAACAGGGAAAGAGACCCAGTACTTC.

This sequence joins TRBV4-2 and TRBJ1-1; 7 bases match TRBD1. This CDR3 has 15 residues. Losses at the gene ends were 4 bases for V and 4 bases for J; bases not matched to a gene: 9. The germline CDR1 and CDR2 sequences are LGHNA and YNFKEQ. CDR3 protein: CASSLRTGKGTEAFF. The CDR3 DNA sequence: TGTGCCAGCAGCCTGCGGACAGGCAAGGGCACTGAAGCTTTCTTT.

This chain links TRBV7-2 with TRBJ2-2; D unclear. CDR1 and CDR2 from the germline V gene are SGHTA and FQGNSA. CDR3 length: 14 amino acids. Trimming removed 4 bases at V and 1 base at J, with 7 bases between. This CDR3 is CASSSGRNTGELFF. The DNA for the CDR3 is TGTGCCAGCAGCTCGGGTAGGAACACCGGGGAGCTGTTTTTT.

The gene calls are TRBV27 and TRBJ2-7; 9 bases map to TRBD1. CDR1 and CDR2 (germline): MNHEY, SMNVEV (reference sequence). The CDR3 sequence is 14 residues long. V trimming: 6 bases; J trimming: 4 bases; junction bases outside the gene matches: 7. CDR3 in DNA: TGTGCCAGCAGGGAGGACAGGGGCGAATACGAGCAGTACTTC. Translating gives CASREDRGEYEQYF.

J is TRBJ1-1 and V is TRBV5-6; 9 bases match TRBD1. CDR1 is SGHDT and CDR2 is YYEEEE in the germline V gene. The CDR3 loop spans 15 amino acids. J lost 1 base, V lost 4 bases, and 5 bases had no gene match. The CDR3 DNA sequence: TGTGCCAGCAGCGGCCTACAGGGGGCGAACACTGAAGCTTTCTTT. It codes for CASSGLQGANTEAFF.

The V call is TRBV2, the J call TRBJ2-3, with TRBD2 matching over 7 bases. Trimming removed 7 bases from V and 3 bases from J; junction bases left unmatched: 19. Per germline, CDR1 SNHLY and CDR2 FYNNEI. This CDR3 has 18 amino acids. CDR3 loop: CASNSPAGVGYSTDTQYF. CDR3 nucleotide sequence: TGTGCCAGCAATTCTCCTGCGGGGGTGGGGTATTCGACAGATACGCAGTATTTT.

The chain links TRBV16 to TRBJ1-5, with a tentative D call TRBD1 (5 bases). The CDR3 is 15 amino acids. Germline loops: CDR1 KGHSY, CDR2 FQNENV. Trimming shortened V by 4 bases and J by 7 bases, and 17 bases separated the two germline ends. The chain's CDR3 is CASSRGAGGMQPQHF. CDR3 DNA: TGTGCCAGCAGCCGCGGGGCGGGTGGGATGCAGCCCCAGCATTTT.

This chain joins TRBV24-1 and TRBJ2-3; D is possibly TRBD1 (6 bases). From germline, CDR1 is KGHDR and CDR2 SFDVKD. V lost 9 bases, J lost 0 bases, and 12 bases lay in between. This CDR3 contains 14 residues. CDR3 in amino acids: CATGPGVSTDTQYF. In DNA, the CDR3 is TGTGCCACCGGACCAGGGGTAAGCACAGATACGCAGTATTTT.

This sequence joins TRBV30 and TRBJ1-6; TRBD1 matches at 9 bases. Germline V CDR1 and CDR2: GTSNPN, SVGIG (reference sequence). This CDR3 has 16 residues. V trimming: 3 bases; J trimming: 8 bases; junction bases outside the gene matches: 11. The CDR3 nucleotides are TGTGCCTGGAGCCTAATCTCGGGACAGGGAGATTCACCCCTCCACTTT. It is translated as CAWSLISGQGDSPLHF.

This clone was seen only once. The chain combines TRBV27 with TRBJ1-4; tentative D call: TRBD1 (5 bases). V lost 10 bases, J lost 7 bases, and 16 bases lay in between. The germline V gene encodes CDR1 MNHEY and CDR2 SMNVEV (reference sequence). The CDR3 has 13 residues. Written as DNA, the CDR3 is TGTGCCACCAGGGATTACGGGGGTGAAAAACTGTTTTTT. Amino acid sequence: CATRDYGGEKLFF.

The J gene is TRBJ1-4, the V gene TRBV29-1; no firm D call. Trimming left V 1 base short and J 1 base short, with 7 bases between. The CDR3 is made up of 14 amino acids. The V gene's germline CDR1 is SQVTM and CDR2 ANQGSEA. CDR3 coding DNA: TGCAGCGTTGAAGGCAGTAAAACTAATGAAAAACTGTTTTTT. Protein sequence: CSVEGSKTNEKLFF.

CDR3 DNA sequence: TGCAGTGCCATAGTCAACACTGAAGCTTTCTTT. It is translated as CSAIVNTEAFF. The chain employs TRBV20-1 and TRBJ1-1; D remains ambiguous. V was pared by 6 bases and J by 2 bases, with 7 bases between. Germline V gene lookup returns CDR1 DFQATT and CDR2 SNEGSKA (reference sequence). CDR3 length equals 11 residues.